This TCR beta chain was documented in a study of T cells in narcolepsy. About the study: Healthy controls were enrolled alongside patients with narcolepsy type 1 or type 2.

Sequencing was performed with immunoSEQ multiplex PCR; in TCRdb, only in-frame clones are kept and a portion is missing. Among over 40,000 clones, around 88% were seen once, and the ten largest hold roughly 1.3%. Regarding this clone: Its antigen remains unidentified.

Study-level findings and limits: HCRT-specific and TRIB2-specific autoreactive clonotypes appeared among same-patient CSF and blood CD4+ clonotypes. Blood of same and different patients, but not healthy controls, reportedly held recurring autoreactive clonotypes. No autoreactive T cell clone sequences appeared in some memory CD4+ repertoires.

V lost 8 bases and J 3 bases, leaving 17 bases between the germline ends. Germline V lookup: CDR1 SGHRS, CDR2 YFSETQ. The CDR3 runs to 14 residues. The chain uses TRBV5-1 and TRBJ1-1; tentative D call: TRBD1 (5 bases). The material sequenced was CD45RA- memory CD4+ T cells from PBMCs. The clonotype originates from a human donor with narcolepsy. CDR3 DNA: TGCGCCAGTCAGCGAGGGGCCGCCGACACTGAAGCTTTCTTT. Its translation: CASQRGAADTEAFF. Together with reference TRBV5-1 and TRBJ1-1, the CDR3 gives the full variable domain: KAGVTQTPRYLIKTRGQQVTLSCSPISGHRSVSWYQQTPGQGLQFLFEYFSETQRNKGNFPGRFSGRQFSNSRSEMNVSTLELGDSALYLCASQRGAADTEAFFGQGTRLTVV.